This T cell receptor (beta chain) was profiled in a study of T-cell reconstitution after alpha-beta-depleted transplantation in children. This clonotype was observed a handful of times. During its preparation, the TCRbeta library received unique molecular identifiers. MiXCR was run by TCRdb on the PCR reads, yielding one entry per CDR3 protein. The sample comprises nearly 550,000 distinct CDR3 sequences, about a sixth of which are singletons, and less than 4% rests with the top ten. The CDR3 is 12 residues long. The V end was cut by 6 bases, the J end by 11 bases, with 15 bases between. Germline CDR1 reads MNHEY; CDR2 reads SMNVEV (reference sequence).

The clonotype comes from a human donor who donated a stem cell graft to a child with acute lymphoblastic leukemia. V and J are TRBV27 and TRBJ2-3, with D possibly called TRBD1 or TRBD2 (6 bases each). The specimen comprised PBMCs from the stem cell graft donor, sampled from the stem cell graft. The CDR3, as DNA: TGTGCCAGCAGAGGGGGGCAGAAAAGGCAGTATTTT. Translating it yields CASRGGQKRQYF.